This T cell receptor (beta chain) was retrieved from a study of CD8 T cells in Susac syndrome. General observations from the study: The authors found no clonal expansion in Susac syndrome CD4+ T cell repertoires.

CDR1 is SGHRS, CDR2 YFSETQ, per germline. Trimming cost V 4 bases and J 2 bases, with 8 bases left between them. CDR3 length: 13 residues. Points on this clonotype: Its specificity is unknown.

Reverse transcription used about 0.45 to 1 ug RNA and random hexamers. Across 54 Vbeta and 13 Jbeta, TCR beta CDR3 was amplified with immunoSEQ multiplex PCR. TCRdb analysed the immunoSEQ multiplex PCR reads with MiXCR anew, one entry per CDR3 protein. Of roughly 140,000 distinct CDR3 sequences listed, under 97% were seen once; the top ten hold over 0.075%. Sequences were obtained from CD4+ T cells from PBMCs. This sequence originates from a human donor with Susac syndrome. The gene calls are TRBV5-1 and TRBJ2-3, with D perhaps matching TRBD2 (6 bases). The CDR3, as DNA: TGCGCCAGCAGCCCGGGGGACACAGATACGCAGTATTTT. The encoded protein is CASSPGDTDTQYF.